These T cell receptor beta chains were read from a single sample in a study of patients and donors after allogeneic stem cell transplantation. Via MiXCR, TCRdb re-called the RT-PCR reads, giving one row per CDR3 protein. In the table there are roughly 40,000 distinct CDR3 sequences, 25% to 40% of which are singletons. The sample consisted of blood, either unsorted or a sorted T cell fraction (not recorded which). The receptors here all came from a human donor who was either an allogeneic HSCT recipient or a stem cell or donor lymphocyte infusion donor (not recorded which). It is not recorded whose cells these are; they may come from a transplant donor. The CDR3 runs from the conserved cysteine through the conserved F or W. D genes are given only for firm matches. Expanded clones get a size class; other rows say once, few or many, or leave the size out.

-	few	13	TRBV9	TRBJ2-3	TGTGCCAGCAGCGAAGGGGGGCCAGATACGCAGTATTTT	CASSEGGPDTQYF
-	-	16	TRBV6-2/TRBV6-3	TRBJ2-2	TGTGCCAGCAGTTACTCGGGGGTCCTCAAAGCCGGGGAGCTGTTTTTT	CASSYSGVLKAGELFF
-	-	15	TRBV9	TRBJ1-1	TGTGCCAGCAGCGTATCCGGGGTAAGCGAGGATGAAGCTTTCTTT	CASSVSGVSEDEAFF
-	-	14	TRBV12-3/TRBV12-4	TRBJ1-1	TGTGCCAGCAGTTTGACTCTCTTGAACACTGAAGCTTTCTTT	CASSLTLLNTEAFF
-	-	14	TRBV20-1	TRBJ2-1	TGCAGTGCTTTCCGCCGGGACTGGATCAATGAGCAGTTCTTC	CSAFRRDWINEQFF
TRBD1	many	15	TRBV7-3	TRBJ1-1	TGTGCCAGCAGCTCACAGGGGCAACCGAACACTGAAGCTTTCTTT	CASSSQGQPNTEAFF
-	many	13	TRBV24-1	TRBJ2-7	TGTGCCACCAGTGACTTGCAGGGCTACGAGCAGTACTTC	CATSDLQGYEQYF
TRBD1	few	14	TRBV27	TRBJ2-4	TGTGCCAGCAGTTTACGGACAGGGAAAAACATTCAGTACTTC	CASSLRTGKNIQYF
-	once	16	TRBV4-3	TRBJ2-3	TGCGCCAGCAGCCAGGGATACTACTCGACCACAGATACGCAGTATTTT	CASSQGYYSTTDTQYF
-	-	15	TRBV4-3	TRBJ1-2	TGCGCCAGCAGCCTAATACCAGACTCGCCCTATGGCTACACCTTC	CASSLIPDSPYGYTF
-	-	13	TRBV9	TRBJ1-1	TGTGCCAGCAGCCTAGACAGCGACACTGAAGCTTTCTTT	CASSLDSDTEAFF
-	-	14	TRBV6-2/TRBV6-3	TRBJ2-7	TGTGCCAGCAGTTACCCCCCAACCTTCAACGAGCAGTACTTC	CASSYPPTFNEQYF
-	-	12	TRBV10-3	TRBJ1-2	TGTGCCATCAGTGTCGGGGGCTATGGCTACACCTTC	CAISVGGYGYTF
-	-	15	TRBV12-3/TRBV12-4	TRBJ2-1	TGTGCCACATCCCCCACTACCCCCTTATCAAATGAGCAGTTCTTC	CATSPTTPLSNEQFF
-	-	14	TRBV11-2	TRBJ2-3	TGTGCCAGCAGCTTAGTTAGCATCACAGATACGCAGTATTTT	CASSLVSITDTQYF
TRBD1	-	15	TRBV28	TRBJ1-3	TGTGCCAGCAGGGAGGGACAGATCTCTGGAAACACCGTATATTTT	CASREGQISGNTVYF
-	many	10	TRBV29-1	TRBJ1-2	TGCAGCGTCCAGGACTATGGCTACACCTTC	CSVQDYGYTF
-	-	14	TRBV29-1	TRBJ1-2	TGCAGCGCAGAATTGCGGAGCAGGGACAATGGCTACACCTTC	CSAELRSRDNGYTF